This T cell receptor beta chain was captured by sequencing in a study of T cells after posttransplantation cyclophosphamide. Regarding the study as a whole: TRB overlap between skin or GI tissue T cells and blood was limited. TRB clonality was highly associated with recipient CMV seropositivity and reactivation. Donor CD8+ memory clones often dominated recipient blood repertoires at later times.

TCRdb's copy holds only in-frame clones and misses some; the assay was immunoSEQ multiplex PCR. The sample records 30,000 or so clones, around nine tenths being singletons. With respect to this clone: Its antigen is not known.

Trimming removed 3 bases from V and 4 bases from J, with 10 bases in between. The CDR3 consists of 14 residues. Germline V lookup: CDR1 ENHRY, CDR2 SYGVKD. The V and J genes are TRBV10-3 and TRBJ1-5; D is possibly TRBD1 (6 bases). The clonotype was recovered from a woman aged 40-49 years with a blood cancer, CMV-positive, and with a related stem cell donor. Source material: PBMCs. CDR3 coding DNA: TGTGCCATCAGTGATCCAGGGGCAAATCAGCCCCAGCATTTT. Protein sequence: CAISDPGANQPQHF.